This T cell receptor beta chain was documented in a study of T cell responses to AZD1222 COVID-19 vaccine. Trimming pared 5 bases from V and 1 base from J, leaving 11 bases between. Germline V gene lookup returns CDR1 SGHTA and CDR2 FQGTGA. The CDR3 spans 14 residues. Using immunoSEQ multiplex PCR, the repertoire was profiled, and TCRdb retains in-frame clones only, with some absent. The data contain about 110,000 clones, about nine tenths of them singletons. This clone was observed once. This sample comprised peripheral blood, obtained on day 0 of MenACWY control vaccination. This TCR derives from an adult in good health. The rearrangement uses TRBV7-3 and TRBJ2-5; tentative D call: TRBD2 (6 bases). The CDR3 DNA reads TGTGCCAGCAGCCATACCGGGGGCCAAGAGACCCAGTACTTC. Residues: CASSHTGGQETQYF.